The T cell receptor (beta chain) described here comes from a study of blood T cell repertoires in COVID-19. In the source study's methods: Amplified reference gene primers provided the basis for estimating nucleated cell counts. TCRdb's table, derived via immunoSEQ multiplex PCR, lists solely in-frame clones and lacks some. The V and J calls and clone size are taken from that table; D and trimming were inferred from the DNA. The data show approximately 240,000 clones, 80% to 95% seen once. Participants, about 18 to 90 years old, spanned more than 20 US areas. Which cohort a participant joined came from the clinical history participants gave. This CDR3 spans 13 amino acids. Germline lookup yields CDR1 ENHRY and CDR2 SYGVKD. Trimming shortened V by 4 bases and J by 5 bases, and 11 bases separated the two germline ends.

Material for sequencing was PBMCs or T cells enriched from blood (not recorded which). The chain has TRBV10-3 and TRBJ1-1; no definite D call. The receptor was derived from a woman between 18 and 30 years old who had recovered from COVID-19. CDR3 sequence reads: CAISGTTGTEAFF. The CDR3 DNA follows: TGTGCCATCAGTGGGACGACGGGAACTGAAGCTTTCTTT.